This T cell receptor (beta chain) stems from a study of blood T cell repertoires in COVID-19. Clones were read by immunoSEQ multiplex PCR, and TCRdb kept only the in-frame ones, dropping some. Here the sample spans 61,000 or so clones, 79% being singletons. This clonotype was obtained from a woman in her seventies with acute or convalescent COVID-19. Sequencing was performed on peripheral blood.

The chain's CDR3 is CASSQDGRGGQPQHF. The CDR3, as DNA: TGTGCCAGCAGCCAAGACGGAAGGGGAGGACAGCCCCAGCATTTT. The chain combines TRBV3-1 (or the pseudogene TRBV3-2) with TRBJ1-5, with a tentative D call TRBD1 (5 bases). Germline CDR1 is LGHDT and CDR2 is YNNKEL (reference sequence). Trimming shortened V by 0 bases and J by 7 bases, and 13 bases separated the two germline ends. The CDR3 has 15 amino acids.